This is a list of T cell receptor beta chains from one sample in a study of T cell responses to AZD1222 COVID-19 vaccine. This table comes from immunoSEQ multiplex PCR, and its TCRdb copy is limited to in-frame clones, with some not included. The table has some 100,000 clones, just over 90% seen once. The specimen comprised peripheral blood, sampled on day 0 of AZD1222 vaccination. The origin of the receptors is an adult in good health. CDR3s include the opening cysteine and the closing phenylalanine or tryptophan. The D gene is left open where the match is weak. Size values are once, few and many counts, or a class for expanded clones, and some rows have none.

>TRBD2|TRBV5-6|TRBJ2-3|NA
CASSPLTSDLDTQYF
TGTGCCAGCAGCCCTTTGACTAGCGATTTGGATACGCAGTATTTT
>TRBD2|TRBV18|TRBJ2-7|NA
CASSPLGTSGGVSYEQYF
TGTGCCAGCTCACCACTAGGGACTAGCGGGGGGGTGTCCTACGAGCAGTACTTC
>NA|TRBV3-1/TRBV3-2|TRBJ1-1|NA
CASSRDTEAFF
TGTGCCAGCAGCCGGGACACTGAAGCTTTCTTT
>NA|TRBV3-1/TRBV3-2|TRBJ2-7|few
CASSLVGDSYEQYF
TGTGCCAGCAGCCTAGTAGGTGACTCCTACGAGCAGTACTTC
>NA|TRBV21-1|TRBJ1-4|NA
CASSKELPAGLHEKLFF
TGTGCCAGCAGCAAAGAGCTCCCCGCGGGGTTACATGAAAAACTGTTTTTT
>TRBD1|TRBV5-1|TRBJ2-2|NA
CASSRTGSTGELFF
TGCGCCAGCAGCAGGACAGGGAGTACCGGGGAGCTGTTTTTT
>NA|TRBV5-1|TRBJ1-1|NA
CASSLGLGTEAFF
TGCGCCAGCAGTCTAGGGTTAGGAACTGAAGCTTTCTTT
>NA|TRBV5-6|TRBJ2-7|NA
CASSWGLKAYEQYF
TGTGCCAGCAGCTGGGGGTTGAAGGCCTACGAGCAGTACTTC
>NA|TRBV7-2|TRBJ1-1|NA
CASSLAGGVTEAFF
TGTGCCAGCAGCTTAGCGGGGGGGGTGACTGAAGCTTTCTTT
>TRBD1|TRBV2|TRBJ1-1|NA
CASSGQGYTEAFF
TGTGCCAGCAGTGGACAGGGGTACACTGAAGCTTTCTTT
>TRBD2|TRBV9|TRBJ2-2|NA
CASSVTRGTRATGELFF
TGTGCCAGCAGCGTTACCCGAGGGACTAGGGCCACCGGGGAGCTGTTTTTT
>TRBD1|TRBV5-1|TRBJ1-1|NA
CASSFYTGVSTEAFF
TGCGCCAGCAGCTTCTACACAGGGGTCAGCACTGAAGCTTTCTTT
>NA|TRBV19|TRBJ2-7|NA
CASSITDGSYEQYF
TGTGCCAGTAGTATAACGGACGGATCCTACGAGCAGTACTTC
>NA|TRBV6-2/TRBV6-3|TRBJ2-7|NA
CASSYAGARAKNSYEQYF
TGTGCCAGCAGTTATGCGGGGGCCCGTGCCAAAAATTCCTACGAGCAGTACTTC
>NA|TRBV12-3/TRBV12-4|TRBJ1-6|NA
CASSPAGTASLHF
TGTGCCAGCAGCCCCGCGGGGACGGCGTCCCTCCACTTT
>NA|TRBV9|TRBJ1-3|NA
CASSVSTGEGDTIYF
TGTGCCAGCAGCGTATCGACAGGTGAAGGGGACACCATATATTTT
>NA|TRBV27|TRBJ1-4|once
CASSLRTNEKLFF
TGTGCCAGCAGTTTAAGAACTAATGAAAAACTGTTTTTT
>NA|TRBV19|TRBJ1-3|NA
CASSRGDGRRNTIYF
TGTGCCAGTAGTCGGGGTGATGGTAGGCGAAACACCATATATTTT
>NA|TRBV25-1|TRBJ2-3|NA
CASSDPRGSTDTQYF
TGTGCCAGCAGTGACCCCCGGGGGTCCACAGATACGCAGTATTTT
>NA|TRBV6-6|TRBJ1-1|NA
CASRVGTLGTEAFF
TGTGCCAGCAGGGTAGGGACCCTGGGGACTGAAGCTTTCTTT